Listed below are T cell receptor beta chains from one sample, sequenced in a study of T-cell memory formation after mild COVID-19. TCRdb analysed the 5' RACE reads with MiXCR anew, one entry per CDR3 protein. Here the sample spans about 240,000 distinct CDR3 sequences, roughly 9.4% being singletons. Material: PBMCs or a T cell subset sorted from them (not recorded which). Receptors originate from a man younger than 35 who had mild COVID-19 (a few samples of this study predate the infection). Cell type and time point are not known. CDR3s include the opening cysteine and the closing phenylalanine or tryptophan. The D gene is left open where the match is weak. Some rows have no size entry. The others give once, few or many, or a class for an expanded clone.

J gene,V gene,D gene,clone size,CDR3 DNA,CDR3 protein
TRBJ2-7,TRBV3-2,-,-,TGTGCCAGCAGCCAAGAGACGGACTTCTCCTACGAGCAGTACTTC,CASSQETDFSYEQYF
TRBJ2-5,TRBV5-1,-,few,TGCGCCAGCAGCTTGGGCGGGGAACCGACCCAGTACTTC,CASSLGGEPTQYF
TRBJ2-5,TRBV27,TRBD2,few,TGTGCCAGCAGTTTGGCGGCGGGGGGGCTAGAGACCCAGTACTTC,CASSLAAGGLETQYF
TRBJ2-2,TRBV5-1,-,few,TGCGCCAGCAGCAGTGCGGGGCTACCCACCGGGGAGCTGTTTTTT,CASSSAGLPTGELFF
TRBJ1-2,TRBV5-1,TRBD1,-,TGCGCCAGCAGTCCCGACGGACAGGGCAACTATGGCTACACCTTC,CASSPDGQGNYGYTF
TRBJ2-2,TRBV5-5,-,-,TGTGCCAGCAGCTTGGAGGGGCAGAACACCGGGGAGCTGTTTTTT,CASSLEGQNTGELFF
TRBJ1-2,TRBV4-1,TRBD1,-,TGCGCCAGCAGCCAACCCGGGACAGGGGACTATGGCTACACCTTC,CASSQPGTGDYGYTF
TRBJ2-3,TRBV2,TRBD2,-,TGTGCCAGCAGTATCCCCGGACTAGCGGGTGATGATCTAGGCACAGATACGCAGTATTTT,CASSIPGLAGDDLGTDTQYF
TRBJ1-1,TRBV10-3,TRBD1,few,TGTGCCACGACAGGGACAGGGAACACTGAAGCTTTCTTT,CATTGTGNTEAFF
TRBJ2-3,TRBV10-3,-,few,TGTGCCATCAGTGATCTATCGGGGGCGCGGGGAGATACGCAGTATTTT,CAISDLSGARGDTQYF
TRBJ2-1,TRBV5-1,TRBD2,few,TGCGCCAGCAGCTTGCAACCAGGGAGCGGGGTAAACAATGAGCAGTTCTTC,CASSLQPGSGVNNEQFF
TRBJ1-3,TRBV20-1,-,few,TGCAGTGCTAGAGATGTCCAGGGCTCTGGAAACACCATATATTTT,CSARDVQGSGNTIYF
TRBJ2-5,TRBV7-8,-,few,TGTGCCAGCAGCTCGATTGGGGAGACCCAGTACTTC,CASSSIGETQYF
TRBJ1-2,TRBV4-3,-,-,TGCGCCAGCAGCCAAGAGAACGGAGACTATGGCTACACCTTC,CASSQENGDYGYTF
TRBJ2-7,TRBV20-1,TRBD1,-,TGCAGTGCTACAGGGACAGCCTACGAGCAGTACTTC,CSATGTAYEQYF
TRBJ2-2,TRBV11-2,TRBD1,few,TGTGCCAGCAGCCCTAGACAGGGTGCCCCAACCGGGGAGCTGTTTTTT,CASSPRQGAPTGELFF
TRBJ1-2,TRBV20-1,-,-,TGCAGTGCCCCCAGGTCGGGGTGGGGGGGCTACACCTTC,CSAPRSGWGGYTF
TRBJ1-2,TRBV3-1,-,few,TGTGCCAGCAGCCCGGACAACAGGCTTTATGGCTACACCTTC,CASSPDNRLYGYTF
TRBJ2-1,TRBV6-5,-,few,TGTGCCAGCAGTTACCCCCGTGGAGGGGGCGATGAGCAGTTCTTC,CASSYPRGGGDEQFF
TRBJ2-1,TRBV20-1,-,many,TGCAGTGCTAGAGATGGGGGGTCCTACAATGAGCAGTTCTTC,CSARDGGSYNEQFF